This TCR beta chain derives from a study of OX40 agonist ivuxolimab in advanced cancers. Points from the study as a whole: Some patients who did not respond also had low normalized T-cell clonal expansion.

The method was immunoSEQ multiplex PCR; TCRdb's version includes in-frame clones alone and lacks a portion of them. The table includes 70,000 or so clones, almost 90% detected once. On this clone: Its specificity is unknown.

The sequencing here drew on CD4+ or CD8+ T cells sorted from blood, taken in a trial of the OX40 agonist ivuxolimab. This receptor was identified in an adult with an advanced solid tumor such as melanoma, head and neck, liver or kidney cancer.

The CDR3 nucleotides are TGCGCCAGCAGCTTAGGGACGAGGAGTTCCTTCACAGATACGCAGTATTTT. Protein sequence: CASSLGTRSSFTDTQYF. This rearrangement joins TRBV5-1 to TRBJ2-3; the D call may be TRBD1 or TRBD2 (5 bases each). CDR1 and CDR2 (germline): SGHRS, YFSETQ. V was trimmed by 2 bases and J by 2 bases, leaving 18 bases between them. This CDR3 is built from 17 residues.